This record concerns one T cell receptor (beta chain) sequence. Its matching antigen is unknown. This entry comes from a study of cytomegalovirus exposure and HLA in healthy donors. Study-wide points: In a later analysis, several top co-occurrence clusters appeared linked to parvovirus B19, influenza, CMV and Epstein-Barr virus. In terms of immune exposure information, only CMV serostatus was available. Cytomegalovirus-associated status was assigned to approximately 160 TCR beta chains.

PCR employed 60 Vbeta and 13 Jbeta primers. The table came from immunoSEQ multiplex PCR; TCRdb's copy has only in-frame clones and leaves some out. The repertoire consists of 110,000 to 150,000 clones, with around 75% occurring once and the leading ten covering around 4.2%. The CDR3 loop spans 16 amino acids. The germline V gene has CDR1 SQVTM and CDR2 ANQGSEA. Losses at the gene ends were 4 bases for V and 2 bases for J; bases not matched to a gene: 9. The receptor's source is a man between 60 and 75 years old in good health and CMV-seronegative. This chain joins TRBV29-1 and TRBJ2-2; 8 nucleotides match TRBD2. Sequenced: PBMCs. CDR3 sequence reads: CSVGGDGGGNTGELFF. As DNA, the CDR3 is TGCAGCGTTGGAGGCGACGGGGGGGGCAACACCGGGGAGCTGTTTTTT.